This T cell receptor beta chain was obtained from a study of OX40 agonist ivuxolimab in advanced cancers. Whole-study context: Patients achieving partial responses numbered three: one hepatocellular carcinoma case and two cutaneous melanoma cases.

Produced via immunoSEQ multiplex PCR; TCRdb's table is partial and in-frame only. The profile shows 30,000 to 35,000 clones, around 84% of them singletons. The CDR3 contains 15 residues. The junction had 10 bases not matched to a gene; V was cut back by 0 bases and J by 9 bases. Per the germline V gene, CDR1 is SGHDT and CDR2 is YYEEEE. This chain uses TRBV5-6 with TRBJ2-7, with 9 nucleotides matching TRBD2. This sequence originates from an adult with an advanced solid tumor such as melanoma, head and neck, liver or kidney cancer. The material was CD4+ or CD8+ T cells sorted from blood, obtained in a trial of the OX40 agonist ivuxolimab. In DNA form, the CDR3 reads TGTGCCAGCAGCTTGGGGTTAGCGGGGGTTGGAAGGCAGTACTTC. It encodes CASSLGLAGVGRQYF.